The following is a T cell receptor beta chain sequence with its context. Only in-frame clones appear in the TCRdb table, and some are missing; sequencing was by immunoSEQ multiplex PCR. The repertoire has 3,500 to 4,500 clones, 60% to 70% of them found once; the top ten carry more than 70%. The treatment here: randomized to nivolumab then ipilimumab (arm A) or the reverse (arm B). Patients had received no earlier DNA-damaging chemotherapy. From thawed PBMCs, live CD3+CD8+ cells negative for CD19 and CD56 were sorted. This sample is drawn from a study of sequential checkpoint blockade in melanoma. With V trimmed by 5 bases and J by 8 bases, 13 bases remained unmatched. The CDR3 has 16 residues. Germline values: CDR1 SNHLY, CDR2 FYNNEI.

The chain has TRBV2 and TRBJ2-1, with 9 bases matching TRBD1. Specimen: CD8+ T cells sorted from blood (inferred from file names), collected from a patient given nivolumab and ipilimumab in sequence. This TCR was recovered from a human donor with melanoma. CDR3: CASSYPGQGKSDEQFF. The CDR3 DNA reads TGTGCCAGCAGTTACCCGGGACAGGGCAAGTCAGATGAGCAGTTCTTC.